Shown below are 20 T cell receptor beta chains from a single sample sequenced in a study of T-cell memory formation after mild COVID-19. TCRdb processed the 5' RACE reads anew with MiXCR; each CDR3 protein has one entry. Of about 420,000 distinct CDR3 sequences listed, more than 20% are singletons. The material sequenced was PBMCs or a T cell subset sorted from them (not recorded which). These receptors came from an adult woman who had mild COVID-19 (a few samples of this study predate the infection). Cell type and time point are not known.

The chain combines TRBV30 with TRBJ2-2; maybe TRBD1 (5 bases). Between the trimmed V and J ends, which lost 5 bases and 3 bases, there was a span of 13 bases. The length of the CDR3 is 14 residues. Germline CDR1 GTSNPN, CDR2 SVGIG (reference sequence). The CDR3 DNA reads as TGTGCCTGGGGAGACAGTCATTACACCGGGGAGCTGTTTTTT. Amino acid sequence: CAWGDSHYTGELFF.

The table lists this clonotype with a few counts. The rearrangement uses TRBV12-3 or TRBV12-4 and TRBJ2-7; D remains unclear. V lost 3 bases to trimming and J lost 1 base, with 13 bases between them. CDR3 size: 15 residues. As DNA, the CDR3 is TGTGCCAGCAGTTTCCCCCTGACAAAATCCTACGAGCAGTACTTC. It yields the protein CASSFPLTKSYEQYF.

This CDR3 is CASSQVLGGQETQYF. CDR3 coding DNA: TGTGCCAGCAGCCAAGTCCTGGGGGGGCAAGAGACCCAGTACTTC. The chain uses TRBV3-1 and TRBJ2-5; 7 nucleotides agree with TRBD2. The ends lost 1 base at V and 2 bases at J; junction bases unmatched: 4. CDR3 length: 15 amino acids. CDR1 is LGHDT and CDR2 is YNNKEL in the germline V gene (reference sequence).

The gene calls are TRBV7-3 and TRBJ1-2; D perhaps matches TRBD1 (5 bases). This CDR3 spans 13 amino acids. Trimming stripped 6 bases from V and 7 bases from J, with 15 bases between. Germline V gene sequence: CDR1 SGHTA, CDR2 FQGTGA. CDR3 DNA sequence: TGTGCCAGCAGGGACACCGGGTCGGTTGGCTACACCTTC. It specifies CASRDTGSVGYTF.

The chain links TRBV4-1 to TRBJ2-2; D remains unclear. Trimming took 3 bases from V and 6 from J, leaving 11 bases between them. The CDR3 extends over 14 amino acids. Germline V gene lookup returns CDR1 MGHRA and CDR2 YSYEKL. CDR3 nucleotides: TGCGCCAGCAGCCACATTATGGGTTCCGGGGAGCTGTTTTTT. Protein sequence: CASSHIMGSGELFF.

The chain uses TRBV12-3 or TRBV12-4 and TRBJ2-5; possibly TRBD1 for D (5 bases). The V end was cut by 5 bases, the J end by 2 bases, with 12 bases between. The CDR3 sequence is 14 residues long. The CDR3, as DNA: TGTGCCAGCAGTATAGACAGTTTACAAGAGACCCAGTACTTC. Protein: CASSIDSLQETQYF.

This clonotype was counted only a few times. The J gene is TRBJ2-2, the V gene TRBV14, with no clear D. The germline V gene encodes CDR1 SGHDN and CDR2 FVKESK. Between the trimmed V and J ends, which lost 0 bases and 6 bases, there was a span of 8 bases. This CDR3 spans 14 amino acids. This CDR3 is CASSQDYPPGELFF. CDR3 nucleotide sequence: TGTGCCAGCAGCCAAGATTACCCCCCCGGGGAGCTGTTTTTT. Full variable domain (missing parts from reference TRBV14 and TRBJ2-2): EAGVTQFPSHSVIEKGQTVTLRCDPISGHDNLYWYRRVMGKEIKFLLHFVKESKQDESGMPNNRFLAERTGGTYSTLKVQPAELEDSGVYFCASSQDYPPGELFFGEGSRLTVL.

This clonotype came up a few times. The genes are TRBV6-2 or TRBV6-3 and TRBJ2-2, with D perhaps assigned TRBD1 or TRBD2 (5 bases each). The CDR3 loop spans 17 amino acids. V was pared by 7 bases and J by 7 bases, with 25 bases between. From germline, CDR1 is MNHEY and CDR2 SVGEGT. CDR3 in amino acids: CASTSELGVLTVGELFF. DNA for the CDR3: TGTGCCAGCACCTCTGAACTAGGGGTTCTAACGGTCGGGGAGCTGTTTTTT.

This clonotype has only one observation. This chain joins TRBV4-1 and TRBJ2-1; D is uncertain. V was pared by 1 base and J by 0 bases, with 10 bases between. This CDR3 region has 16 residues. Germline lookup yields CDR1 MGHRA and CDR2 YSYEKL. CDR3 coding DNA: TGCGCCAGCAGCCAAGCTCCCGTCAGCTCCTACAATGAGCAGTTCTTC. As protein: CASSQAPVSSYNEQFF.

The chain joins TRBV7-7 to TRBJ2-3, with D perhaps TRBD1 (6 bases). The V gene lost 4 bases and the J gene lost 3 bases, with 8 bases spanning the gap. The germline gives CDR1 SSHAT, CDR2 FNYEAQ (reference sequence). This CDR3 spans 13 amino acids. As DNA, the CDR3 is TGTGCCAGCAGCTCCGGACAGACAGATACGCAGTATTTT. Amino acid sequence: CASSSGQTDTQYF.

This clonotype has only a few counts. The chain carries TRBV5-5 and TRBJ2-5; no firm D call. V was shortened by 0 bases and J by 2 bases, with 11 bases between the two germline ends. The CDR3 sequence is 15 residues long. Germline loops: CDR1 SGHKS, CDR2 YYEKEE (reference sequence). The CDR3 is CASSLEGSRQETQYF. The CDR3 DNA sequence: TGTGCCAGCAGCTTGGAGGGAAGCCGGCAAGAGACCCAGTACTTC.

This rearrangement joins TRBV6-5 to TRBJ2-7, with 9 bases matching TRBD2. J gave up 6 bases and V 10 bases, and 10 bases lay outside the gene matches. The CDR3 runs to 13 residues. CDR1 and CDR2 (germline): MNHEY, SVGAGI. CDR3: CATSGLATLEQYF. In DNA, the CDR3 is TGTGCCACCTCGGGACTAGCAACCCTCGAGCAGTACTTC.

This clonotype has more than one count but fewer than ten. CDR3 protein: CSAAGTEFNYGYTF. As DNA, the CDR3 is TGCAGCGCCGCCGGGACAGAGTTTAACTATGGCTACACCTTC. The chain combines TRBV29-1 with TRBJ1-2, with TRBD1 identical over 7 bases. This CDR3 contains 14 residues. The junction had 9 bases not matched to a gene; V was cut back by 7 bases and J by 1 base. Germline-derived CDR1 and CDR2 are SQVTM and ANQGSEA.

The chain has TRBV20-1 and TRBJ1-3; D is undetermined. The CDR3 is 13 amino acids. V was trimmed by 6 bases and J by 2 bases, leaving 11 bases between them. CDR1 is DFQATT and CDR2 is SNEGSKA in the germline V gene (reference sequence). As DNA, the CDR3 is TGCAGTGCCAGGACGGAGGCTGGAAACACCATATATTTT. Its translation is CSARTEAGNTIYF.

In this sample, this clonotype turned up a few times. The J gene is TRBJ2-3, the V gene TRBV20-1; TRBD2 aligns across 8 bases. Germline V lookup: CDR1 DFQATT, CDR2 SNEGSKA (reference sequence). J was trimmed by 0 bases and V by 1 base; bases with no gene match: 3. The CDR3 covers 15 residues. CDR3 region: CSARGERGSTDTQYF. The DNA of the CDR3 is TGCAGTGCTAGAGGGGAGCGGGGGAGCACAGATACGCAGTATTTT.

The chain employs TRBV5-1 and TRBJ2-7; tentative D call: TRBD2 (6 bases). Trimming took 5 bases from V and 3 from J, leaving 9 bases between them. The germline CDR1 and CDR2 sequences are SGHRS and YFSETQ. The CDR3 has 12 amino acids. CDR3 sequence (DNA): TGCGCCAGCAGGGCTAGCGTCTACGAGCAGTACTTC. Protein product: CASRASVYEQYF.

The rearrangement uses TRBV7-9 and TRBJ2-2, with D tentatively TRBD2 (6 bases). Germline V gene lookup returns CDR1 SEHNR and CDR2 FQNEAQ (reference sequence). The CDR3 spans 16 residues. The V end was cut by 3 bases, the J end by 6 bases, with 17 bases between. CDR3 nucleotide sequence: TGTGCCAGCAGCTTTATGTCCGGGAGAGTCTCCGGGGAGCTGTTTTTT. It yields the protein CASSFMSGRVSGELFF.

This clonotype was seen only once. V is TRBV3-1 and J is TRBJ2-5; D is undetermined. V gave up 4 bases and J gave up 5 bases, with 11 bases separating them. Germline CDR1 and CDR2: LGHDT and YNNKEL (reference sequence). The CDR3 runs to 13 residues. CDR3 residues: CASSRGPRETQYF. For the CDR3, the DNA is TGTGCCAGCAGCCGAGGACCGAGGGAGACCCAGTACTTC.

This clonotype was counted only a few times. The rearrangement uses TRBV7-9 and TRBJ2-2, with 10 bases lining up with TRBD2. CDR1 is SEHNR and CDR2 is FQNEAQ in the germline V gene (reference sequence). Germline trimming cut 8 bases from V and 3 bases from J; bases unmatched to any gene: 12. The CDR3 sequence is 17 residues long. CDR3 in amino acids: CASGEDRTSGHTGELFF. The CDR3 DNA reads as TGTGCCAGCGGGGAGGACCGGACTAGCGGTCACACCGGGGAGCTGTTTTTT.

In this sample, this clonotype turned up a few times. CDR3: CATSEGRTSNQPQHF. The CDR3 nucleotides are TGTGCCACCAGTGAAGGCAGGACATCCAATCAGCCCCAGCATTTT. The chain couples TRBV24-1 to TRBJ1-5; TRBD1 is a possible D gene (5 bases). This CDR3 spans 15 amino acids. Germline CDR1 KGHDR, CDR2 SFDVKD. Between the trimmed V and J ends, which lost 4 bases and 3 bases, there was a span of 12 bases.